This is a list of T cell receptor beta chains from one sample in a study of cytomegalovirus exposure and HLA in healthy donors. Clones were sequenced by immunoSEQ multiplex PCR, and TCRdb holds only the in-frame ones, with some missing. The sample shows 250,000 to 350,000 clones, more than 80% of them seen only once. Material: PBMCs. These receptor sequences come from a man between 40 and 49 years old in good health and CMV-seropositive. Both conserved end residues are part of each CDR3. D genes are given only for firm matches. Clone size is stated in some rows and not others, as once, few, many or a class when expanded.

V gene,clone size,D gene,J gene,CDR3 protein,CDR3 DNA
TRBV5-4,.,.,TRBJ1-2,CASSLLGQPLDYGYTF,TGTGCCAGCAGCTTGTTAGGACAGCCTCTAGACTATGGCTACACCTTC
TRBV9,.,.,TRBJ2-3,CASSGPGAEDTQYF,TGTGCCAGCAGCGGGCCAGGGGCGGAAGATACGCAGTATTTT
TRBV7-8,.,.,TRBJ2-1,CASSLASGLYNEQFF,TGTGCCAGCAGCTTAGCTAGCGGACTCTACAATGAGCAGTTCTTC
TRBV5-6,.,.,TRBJ2-3,CASSPDLAISPDTQYF,TGTGCCAGCAGCCCAGATCTAGCGATCTCGCCAGATACGCAGTATTTT
TRBV9,.,.,TRBJ2-3,CASSSTGGTDTQYF,TGTGCCAGCAGCTCGACAGGTGGCACAGATACGCAGTATTTT
TRBV10-2,.,TRBD2,TRBJ2-5,CASRGGRATETQYF,TGCGCCAGCAGGGGCGGGAGGGCCACGGAGACCCAGTACTTC
TRBV18,.,.,TRBJ1-1,CASSPSQAWDTEAFF,TGTGCCAGCTCACCATCGCAGGCGTGGGACACTGAAGCTTTCTTT
TRBV5-8,few,.,TRBJ2-7,CASSLGLASYEQYF,TGTGCCAGCAGCTTGGGCCTAGCGTCCTACGAGCAGTACTTC
TRBV29-1,.,.,TRBJ2-1,CSVEWQGSSYNEQFF,TGCAGCGTTGAATGGCAGGGGAGCTCCTACAATGAGCAGTTCTTC
TRBV7-9,.,.,TRBJ2-3,CASSLGLALSTDTQYF,TGTGCCAGCAGCTTAGGCCTAGCGCTAAGCACAGATACGCAGTATTTT
TRBV6-5,.,TRBD2,TRBJ2-3,CASSYFAGGDTQYF,TGTGCCAGCAGTTACTTTGCGGGAGGGGATACGCAGTATTTT
TRBV27,.,TRBD1,TRBJ2-1,CASSIGQGSYNEQFF,TGTGCCAGCAGTATAGGACAGGGCTCCTACAATGAGCAGTTCTTC
TRBV7-2,.,.,TRBJ1-1,CASSPGWGVSPNTEAFF,TGTGCCAGCAGCCCGGGATGGGGGGTGTCACCAAACACTGAAGCTTTCTTT
TRBV28,.,TRBD2,TRBJ2-5,CASTRSGEETQYF,TGTGCCAGCACGCGGAGCGGGGAGGAGACCCAGTACTTC
TRBV29-1,.,TRBD1,TRBJ2-7,CSVGRQGASSHEQYF,TGCAGCGTTGGGAGACAGGGGGCGTCGAGCCACGAGCAGTACTTC
TRBV5-4,.,.,TRBJ2-7,CASSLAGWSSYEQYF,TGTGCCAGCAGCTTGGCCGGGTGGAGCTCCTACGAGCAGTACTTC
TRBV5-1,.,TRBD2,TRBJ2-2,CASSLVLAGGTGELFF,TGCGCCAGCAGCTTGGTTCTAGCGGGAGGAACCGGGGAGCTGTTTTTT
TRBV6-5,.,.,TRBJ2-1,CASLMLGGKKDEQFF,TGTGCCAGCCTTATGTTAGGGGGTAAGAAGGATGAGCAGTTCTTC
TRBV7-9,.,.,TRBJ2-2,CATDSTGELFF,TGTGCCACAGACAGCACCGGGGAGCTGTTTTTT
TRBV7-9,once,TRBD1,TRBJ2-7,CASSLGSGQNYEQYF,TGTGCCAGCAGCTTAGGCTCGGGACAGAACTACGAGCAGTACTTC
TRBV6-1,once,.,TRBJ2-1,CASIGAGWVGNEQFF,TGTGCCAGCATTGGGGCAGGATGGGTAGGAAATGAGCAGTTCTTC
TRBV6-1,.,TRBD1,TRBJ1-2,CASSAGTGDYGYTF,TGTGCCAGCAGTGCCGGGACAGGGGACTATGGCTACACCTTC
TRBV6-4,.,TRBD2,TRBJ2-1,CASSEGGLAGGGQFF,TGTGCCAGCAGCGAGGGAGGACTAGCGGGAGGAGGGCAGTTCTTC
TRBV29-1,.,.,TRBJ2-1,CSVARGNEQFF,TGCAGCGTTGCTCGGGGCAATGAGCAGTTCTTC
TRBV28,.,.,TRBJ1-2,CASSLTFGKPHGYTF,TGTGCCAGCAGTTTAACGTTTGGCAAACCGCATGGCTACACCTTC
TRBV27,.,.,TRBJ1-4,CASSKGGGSTNEKLFF,TGTGCCAGCAGCAAGGGAGGGGGTTCAACTAATGAAAAACTGTTTTTT
TRBV19,.,.,TRBJ1-2,CASSPGPAYGYTF,TGTGCCAGTAGCCCTGGGCCCGCCTATGGCTACACCTTC
TRBV15,once,.,TRBJ2-1,CATSSDLAKRSYNEQFF,TGTGCCACCAGCAGTGACCTAGCGAAACGCTCCTACAATGAGCAGTTCTTC
TRBV7-9,.,.,TRBJ1-1,CASSLTPMNTEAFF,TGTGCCAGCAGCTTGACTCCTATGAACACTGAAGCTTTCTTT
TRBV7-6,.,TRBD2,TRBJ2-7,CASSPGTSGRVSSYEQYF,TGTGCCAGCAGCCCCGGGACTAGCGGGAGGGTTAGCTCCTACGAGCAGTACTTC